This TCR beta chain was obtained from a study of blood T cells in healthy people across ages. Findings and caveats of the study: The fall in TCR beta diversity per million T cells was roughly linear with age.

The CDR3 contains 15 residues. Germline V gene data show CDR1 as MNHEY and CDR2 as SMNVEV (reference sequence). V lost 7 bases and J lost 4; bases outside the gene matches: 13. Sample-barcoded 5' priming and a J-beta primer mix drove a second PCR of 7 to 11 cycles. TCRdb analysed the 5' RACE reads with MiXCR anew, one entry per CDR3 protein. The data hold 780,000 or so distinct CDR3 sequences, with around half observed a single time. A word on this clonotype: The antigen remains unidentified.

Sequences were obtained from blood. The sequence was collected from an elderly man in good health. V and J are TRBV27 and TRBJ2-7; 7 bases agree with TRBD2. CDR3 DNA sequence: TGTGCCAGCATTAGACCTTCGGGAGGACAATACGAGCAGTACTTC. This codes for CASIRPSGGQYEQYF.